The 26 T cell receptor beta chains presented below share a single source sample, sequenced in a study of PD-1 blockade in classical Hodgkin lymphoma. Each patient experienced a relapse that followed autologous stem cell transplantation, and brentuximab vedotin exposure varied. Method: immunoSEQ multiplex PCR; TCRdb's copy keeps in-frame clones and lacks some. The top ten clones hold about 2.8% of a sample with about 43,000 clones, roughly three quarters of them seen once. Source: peripheral blood mononuclear cells (PBMCs), taken before the second cycle of nivolumab. The receptor source for this set is a human donor with classical Hodgkin lymphoma.

The rearrangement links TRBV30 to TRBJ1-1; TRBD1 is a possible D gene (5 bases). Trimming removed 4 bases at V and 3 bases at J, with 9 bases between. This CDR3 has 12 residues. Germline V gene lookup returns CDR1 GTSNPN and CDR2 SVGIG (reference sequence). The CDR3 DNA follows: TGTGCCTGGACCGGGACGGACACTGAAGCTTTCTTT. Encoded protein: CAWTGTDTEAFF.

This clone was observed a few times. This chain uses TRBV4-1 with TRBJ2-1, with 7 bases aligning to TRBD2. Germline V gives CDR1 MGHRA, CDR2 YSYEKL. V was clipped by 0 bases and J by 8 bases; unmatched bases: 4. The CDR3 runs 14 residues. The CDR3: CASSQDLGGYEQFF. CDR3 bases: TGCGCCAGCAGCCAAGATCTGGGGGGGTATGAGCAGTTCTTC.

The chain couples TRBV29-1 to TRBJ2-5; weak D call: TRBD2 (6 bases). The V end was cut by 8 bases, the J end by 2 bases, with 21 bases between. This CDR3 has 15 amino acids. The germline gives CDR1 SQVTM, CDR2 ANQGSEA. The CDR3 DNA sequence: TGCAGCTTCCGTTTTAGCGGAACTGTACAAGAGACCCAGTACTTC. Translating it yields CSFRFSGTVQETQYF.

The CDR3, as DNA: TGTGCCAGCAGCCAAGATCCCACAGGGCTGGTGAACACTGAAGCTTTCTTT. It specifies CASSQDPTGLVNTEAFF. The rearrangement uses TRBV5-4 and TRBJ1-1, with a weak D call TRBD1 (6 bases). Per germline, CDR1 SGHNT and CDR2 YYREEE (reference sequence). Trimming took 4 bases from V and 0 from J, leaving 19 bases between them. This CDR3 spans 17 amino acids.

This clone has only a few counts. The chain carries TRBV9 and TRBJ1-4; a weak D match, TRBD1 (5 bases). The length of the CDR3 is 15 residues. The germline CDR1 and CDR2 sequences are SGDLS and YYNGEE. Between the trimmed V and J ends, which lost 1 base and 3 bases, there was a span of 10 bases. CDR3 bases: TGTGCCAGCAGCGTACAGGGCTCGGCTAATGAAAAACTGTTTTTT. As protein: CASSVQGSANEKLFF.

By share, this clone ranks as medium-sized. The chain has TRBV11-2 and TRBJ1-3; D not resolved. This CDR3 is 15 amino acids long. Trimming shortened V by 6 bases and J by 0 bases, and 12 bases separated the two germline ends. The germline CDR1 and CDR2 sequences are SGHAT and FQNNGV. The CDR3 sequence is CASRPTNYSGNTIYF. The CDR3 nucleotides read TGTGCCAGCAGACCTACTAACTACTCTGGAAACACCATATATTTT.

This clone occurred a few times. The chain uses TRBV5-6 and TRBJ1-1; no clear D gene. Germline values: CDR1 SGHDT, CDR2 YYEEEE. The ends were cut back, 2 bases at V and 1 base at J, with 12 bases in the middle. This CDR3 contains 15 residues. The CDR3 here is CASSFGPLENTEAFF. Here the CDR3 DNA reads TGTGCCAGCAGCTTTGGGCCTTTGGAGAACACTGAAGCTTTCTTT.

The chain joins TRBV27 to TRBJ2-7, with a possible D match to TRBD1 (5 bases). Germline V gene data show CDR1 as MNHEY and CDR2 as SMNVEV (reference sequence). The CDR3 consists of 14 residues. V was shortened by 0 bases and J by 5 bases, with 11 bases between the two germline ends. For the CDR3, the DNA is TGTGCCAGCAGTTTATCTCCAGGGTACGACGAGCAGTACTTC. The encoded protein is CASSLSPGYDEQYF.

J is TRBJ1-4 and V is TRBV7-2; D possibly corresponds to TRBD1 (6 bases). In germline, CDR1 is SGHTA, CDR2 FQGNSA. V lost 4 bases, J lost 12 bases, and 15 bases lay in between. This CDR3 contains 13 residues. CDR3 protein: CASSSNWGAELFF. The CDR3 DNA follows: TGTGCCAGCAGCTCTAATTGGGGGGCGGAACTGTTTTTT.

This sequence joins TRBV12-2 and TRBJ1-2; the table's D call TRBD1 went unverified against the DNA. TRBV12-2 is noted as a pseudogene. CDR3 size: 13 residues. CDR3 protein: CASRLVKGFGYTF. The CDR3 DNA is TGTGCAAGTCGCTTAGTGAAGGGGTTTGGCTACACCTTC.

The chain combines TRBV6-5 with TRBJ2-7; D possibly matches TRBD1 or TRBD2 (5 bases each). Per germline, CDR1 MNHEY and CDR2 SVGAGI. V lost 5 bases to trimming and J lost 3 bases, with 11 bases between them. The CDR3 consists of 13 residues. The CDR3 DNA is TGTGCCAGCAGTCGGGGCTGGGACTACGAGCAGTACTTC. Its translation: CASSRGWDYEQYF.

The chain is built from TRBV30 and TRBJ1-5; D call uncertain. This CDR3 has 13 residues. Germline assignment: CDR1 GTSNPN and CDR2 SVGIG (reference sequence). V dropped 2 bases and J dropped 0 bases, with 5 bases sitting between them. In DNA form, the CDR3 reads TGTGCCTGGAGTCCCTATAGCAATCAGCCCCAGCATTTT. This gives the protein CAWSPYSNQPQHF.

This rearrangement joins TRBV6-6 to TRBJ2-3; tentative D call: TRBD2 (7 bases). Germline-derived CDR1 and CDR2 are MNHNY and SVGAGI (reference sequence). Trimming removed 0 bases at V and 2 bases at J, with 12 bases between. The CDR3 runs 16 residues. CDR3: CASSYSAGATTDTQYF. The CDR3 DNA reads TGTGCCAGCAGTTACTCGGCGGGGGCAACCACAGATACGCAGTATTTT.

This clone was detected once. V usage is TRBV30 and J usage is TRBJ1-1; a weak D match, TRBD1 (5 bases). Germline V lookup: CDR1 GTSNPN, CDR2 SVGIG (reference sequence). V was trimmed by 2 bases and J by 3 bases, leaving 16 bases between them. This CDR3 is 15 amino acids long. CDR3 bases: TGTGCCTGGAGTCTCCCGGACATTTCGTACACTGAAGCTTTCTTT. Translation: CAWSLPDISYTEAFF.

This clone has just a few counts. The J gene is TRBJ2-7, the V gene TRBV4-1; 9 nucleotides match TRBD2. CDR3 length: 18 amino acids. The ends lost 0 bases at V and 0 bases at J; junction bases unmatched: 9. Germline assignment: CDR1 MGHRA and CDR2 YSYEKL. The CDR3 loop reads CASSQDSSGGSFSYEQYF. CDR3 DNA: TGCGCCAGCAGCCAAGATTCGAGCGGGGGGTCCTTCTCCTACGAGCAGTACTTC.

Worth noting for this clone: No conserved phenylalanine or tryptophan ends this CDR3, so it is likely a read error. Because the CDR3's place on the DNA is in doubt, the DNA is left out and the CDR3 is given as listed by TCRdb. The chain combines TRBV19 with TRBJ1-2. The CDR3 is made up of 11 amino acids, end residues included. Per the germline V gene, CDR1 is LNHDA and CDR2 is SQIVND (reference sequence). The CDR3: CASSIWDLSFY.

The chain is built from TRBV7-8 and TRBJ1-1; no reliable D call. V dropped 1 base and J dropped 5 bases, with 8 bases sitting between them. Germline-derived CDR1 and CDR2 are SGHVS and FQNEAQ. This CDR3 has 13 residues. CDR3 in DNA: TGTGCCAGCAGCTTAGAACTGCTAACTGAAGCTTTCTTT. Encoded protein: CASSLELLTEAFF.

This chain connects TRBV18 to TRBJ1-1, with 8 bases that match TRBD1. The V gene's germline CDR1 is KGHSH and CDR2 LQKENI. V was pared by 3 bases and J by 4 bases, with 16 bases of the junction left unmatched. The CDR3 runs to 18 residues. CDR3 sequence (DNA): TGTGCCAGCTCACCTAGGGCGGCAGGGGGGACAGGAATCACTGAAGCTTTCTTT. Protein product: CASSPRAAGGTGITEAFF.

The chain uses TRBV27 and TRBJ1-1; D gene ambiguous. Germline V gene lookup returns CDR1 MNHEY and CDR2 SMNVEV (reference sequence). V was pared by 4 bases and J by 0 bases, with 12 bases between. The CDR3 has 15 residues. The CDR3 sequence is CASSSIVQMNTEAFF. Here the CDR3 DNA reads TGTGCCAGCAGTTCTATCGTACAGATGAACACTGAAGCTTTCTTT.

This clone turned up a few times. The chain carries TRBV6-5 and TRBJ2-1; unclear D gene. The CDR3 consists of 14 residues. The germline V gene encodes CDR1 MNHEY and CDR2 SVGAGI. Deletions cut 4 bases from V and 1 base from J, with 8 bases between. CDR3 nucleotide sequence: TGTGCCAGCAGTTCGGACCTATCCTACAATGAGCAGTTCTTC. This encodes CASSSDLSYNEQFF.

This clone turned up a few times. The chain has TRBV11-1 and TRBJ2-1; D call uncertain. Germline-derived CDR1 and CDR2 are SGHAT and FQDESV (reference sequence). Trimming took off 0 bases at V and 5 bases at J, with 11 bases between the two ends. The CDR3 totals 15 residues. CDR3 amino acids: CASSLAGPLDNEQFF. CDR3 DNA sequence: TGTGCCAGCAGCTTAGCAGGGCCCTTGGACAATGAGCAGTTCTTC.

The chain recombines TRBV4-2 with TRBJ1-1; 8 positions match TRBD1. CDR1 and CDR2 (germline): LGHNA, YNFKEQ. This CDR3 is 16 amino acids long. After removal of 1 base from V and 1 base from J, the junction contained 5 bases not matched to a gene. The CDR3 region is CASSQGNQGANTEAFF. CDR3 coding DNA: TGTGCCAGCAGCCAAGGGAACCAGGGGGCGAACACTGAAGCTTTCTTT.

The table lists this clone with a few counts. This chain connects TRBV29-1 to TRBJ2-7; D is unresolved. Per the germline V gene, CDR1 is SQVTM and CDR2 is ANQGSEA. The germline V and J ends were trimmed by 4 bases and 3 bases, with 19 bases remaining between them. CDR3 length equals 15 residues. The CDR3 sequence: CSVGGVPGYYYEQYF. CDR3 sequence (DNA): TGCAGCGTTGGTGGGGTTCCGGGCTACTACTACGAGCAGTACTTC.

The chain links TRBV4-3 to TRBJ1-1; D possibly corresponds to TRBD1 (6 bases). Trimming pared 0 bases from V and 10 bases from J, leaving 12 bases between. The CDR3 runs 13 residues. From germline, CDR1 is LGHNA and CDR2 YSLEER. This chain's CDR3 is CASSQEGTLGAFF. The CDR3 DNA reads TGCGCCAGCAGCCAAGAGGGGACATTGGGAGCTTTCTTT.

The chain employs TRBV19 and TRBJ1-1; TRBD1 is a possible D gene (5 bases). Germline CDR1 and CDR2: LNHDA and SQIVND (reference sequence). V lost 3 bases and J lost 0, with 11 bases in between. The CDR3 consists of 15 residues. The CDR3 sequence: CASSMRGPMNTEAFF. CDR3 coding DNA: TGTGCCAGTAGTATGAGGGGTCCCATGAACACTGAAGCTTTCTTT.

This clone came up a few times. The chain recombines TRBV11-1 with TRBJ1-1; D gene unclear. Trimming took 5 bases from V and 1 from J, leaving 8 bases between them. CDR3 length equals 13 residues. Germline loops: CDR1 SGHAT, CDR2 FQDESV (reference sequence). The CDR3 coding sequence is TGTGCCAGCAGCCCCTCACCGAACACTGAAGCTTTCTTT. Translated: CASSPSPNTEAFF. The whole variable domain, filled in from reference TRBV11-1 and TRBJ1-1, reads EAEVAQSPRYKITEKSQAVAFWCDPISGHATLYWYRQILGQGPELLVQFQDESVVDDSQLPKDRFSAERLKGVDSTLKIQPAELGDSAMYLCASSPSPNTEAFFGQGTRLTVV.